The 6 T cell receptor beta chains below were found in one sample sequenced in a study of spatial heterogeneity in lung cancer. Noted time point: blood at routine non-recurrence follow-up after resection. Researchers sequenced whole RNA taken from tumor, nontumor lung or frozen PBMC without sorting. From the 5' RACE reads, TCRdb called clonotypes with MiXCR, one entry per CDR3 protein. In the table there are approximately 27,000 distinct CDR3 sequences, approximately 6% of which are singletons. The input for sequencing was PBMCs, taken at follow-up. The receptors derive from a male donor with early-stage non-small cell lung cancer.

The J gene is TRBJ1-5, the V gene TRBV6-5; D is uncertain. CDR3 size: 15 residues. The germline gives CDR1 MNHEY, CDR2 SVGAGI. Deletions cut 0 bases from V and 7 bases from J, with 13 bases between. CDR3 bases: TGTGCCAGCAGTTACTCGCGCACCAGAGGACAGCCCCAGCATTTT. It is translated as CASSYSRTRGQPQHF.

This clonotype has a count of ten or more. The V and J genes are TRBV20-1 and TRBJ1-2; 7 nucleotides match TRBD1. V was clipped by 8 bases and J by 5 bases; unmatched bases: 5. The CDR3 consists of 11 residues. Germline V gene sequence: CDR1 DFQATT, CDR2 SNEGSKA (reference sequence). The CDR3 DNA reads TGCAGTCCTCCGACAGGGTATGGCTACACCTTC. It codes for CSPPTGYGYTF.

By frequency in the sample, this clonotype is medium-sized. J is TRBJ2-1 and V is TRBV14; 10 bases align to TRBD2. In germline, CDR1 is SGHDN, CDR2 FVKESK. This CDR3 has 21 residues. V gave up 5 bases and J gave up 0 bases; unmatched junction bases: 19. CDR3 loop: CASSFPRPSSGGLSSYNEQFF. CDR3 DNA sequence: TGTGCCAGCAGCTTCCCGCGTCCGTCTAGCGGGGGACTGAGCTCCTACAATGAGCAGTTCTTC.

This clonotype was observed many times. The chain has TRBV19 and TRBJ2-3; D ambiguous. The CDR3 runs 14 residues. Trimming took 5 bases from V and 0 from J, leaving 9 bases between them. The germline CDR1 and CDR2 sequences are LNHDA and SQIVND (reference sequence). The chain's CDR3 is CASSPLTSTDTQYF. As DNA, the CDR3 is TGTGCCAGTAGTCCCCTAACTAGCACAGATACGCAGTATTTT.

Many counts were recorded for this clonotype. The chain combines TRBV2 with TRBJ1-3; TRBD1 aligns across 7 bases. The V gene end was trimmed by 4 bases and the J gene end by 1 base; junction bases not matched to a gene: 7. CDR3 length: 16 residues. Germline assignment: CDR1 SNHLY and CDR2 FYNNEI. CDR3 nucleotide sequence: TGTGCCAGCAGTGGACAGGGACGCAGATCTGGAAACACCATATATTTT. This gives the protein CASSGQGRRSGNTIYF.

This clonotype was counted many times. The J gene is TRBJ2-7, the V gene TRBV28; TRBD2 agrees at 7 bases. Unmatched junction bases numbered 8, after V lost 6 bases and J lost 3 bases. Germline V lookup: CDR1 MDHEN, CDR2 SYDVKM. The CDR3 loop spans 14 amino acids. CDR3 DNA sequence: TGTGCCAGCAGACCTCCCGGGGGGATCTACGAGCAGTACGTC. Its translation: CASRPPGGIYEQYV.